The entry below gives a single TCR beta chain sequence along with its context. Its antigen is not known. cDNA synthesis used the whole RNA isolate, giving expressed TCRB sequences. Clones were sequenced by immunoSEQ multiplex PCR, and TCRdb holds only the in-frame ones, with some missing. The table lists hundreds of thousands of clones, around 12% of them singletons. In germline, CDR1 is SGDLS, CDR2 YYNGEE. V dropped 0 bases and J dropped 6; count of bases not matched to a gene: 10. This CDR3 region has 17 residues. The data stem from a study of beta chain features in type 1 diabetes. Study at large: Age and gender were similar between patients and healthy donors, as were cell yields. General study results and limits: A cDNA-based sequencing approach could over-represent cells with high TCR expression. In comparison with healthy donors, patients had naive, central memory and Treg TCRB repertoires that appeared more similar.

The sequencing input was naive CD4+ T cells from blood. The source of this sequence is a man aged 18-30 years in good health. The gene calls are TRBV9 and TRBJ2-1; 9 bases match TRBD2. The CDR3 nucleotides are TGTGCCAGCAGCGTAGCGACCGTAGCGGGAGTAGGCAATGAGCAGTTCTTC. Encoded protein: CASSVATVAGVGNEQFF.